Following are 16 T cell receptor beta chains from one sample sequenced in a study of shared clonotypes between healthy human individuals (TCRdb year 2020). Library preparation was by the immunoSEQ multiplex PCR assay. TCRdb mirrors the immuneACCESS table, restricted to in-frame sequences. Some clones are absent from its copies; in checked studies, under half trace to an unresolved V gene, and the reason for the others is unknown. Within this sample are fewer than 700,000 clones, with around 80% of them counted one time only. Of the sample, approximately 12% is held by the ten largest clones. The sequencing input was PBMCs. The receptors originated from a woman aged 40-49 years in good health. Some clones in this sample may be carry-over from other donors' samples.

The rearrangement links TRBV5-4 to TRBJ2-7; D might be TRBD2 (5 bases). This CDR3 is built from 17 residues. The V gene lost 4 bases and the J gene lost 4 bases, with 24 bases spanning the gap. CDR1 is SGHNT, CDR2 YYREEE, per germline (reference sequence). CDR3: CASSVGPDGLFLYEQYF. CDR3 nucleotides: TGTGCCAGCAGCGTTGGACCAGACGGACTCTTCCTTTACGAGCAGTACTTC.

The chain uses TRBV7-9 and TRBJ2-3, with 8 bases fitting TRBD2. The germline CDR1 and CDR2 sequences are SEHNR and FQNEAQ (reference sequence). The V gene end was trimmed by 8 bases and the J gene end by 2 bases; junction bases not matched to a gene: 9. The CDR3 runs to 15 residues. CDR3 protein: CASRRGDGFTDTQYF. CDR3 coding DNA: TGTGCCAGCCGGCGGGGGGATGGCTTCACAGATACGCAGTATTTT.

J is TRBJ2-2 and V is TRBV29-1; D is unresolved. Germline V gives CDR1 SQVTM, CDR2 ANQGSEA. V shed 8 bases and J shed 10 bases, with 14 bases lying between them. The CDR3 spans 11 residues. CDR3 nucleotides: TGCAGCTTTGTGTGGGTTGCGGAGCTGTTTTTT. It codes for CSFVWVAELFF.

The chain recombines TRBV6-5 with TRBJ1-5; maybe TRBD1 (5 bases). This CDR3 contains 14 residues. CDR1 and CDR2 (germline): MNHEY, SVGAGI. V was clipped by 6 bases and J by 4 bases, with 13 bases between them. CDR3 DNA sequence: TGTGCCAGCAGCCCTAGGAGGGGTAATCAGCCCCAGCATTTT. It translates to CASSPRRGNQPQHF.

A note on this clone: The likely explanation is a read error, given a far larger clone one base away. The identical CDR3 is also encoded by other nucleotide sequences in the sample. CDR3 DNA sequence: TGTGCCAGCAGCCCCAGGGTGGGCGGCGCCGGGGAGCTGTTCTTT. Its translation is CASSPRVGGAGELFF. The rearrangement links TRBV7-2 to TRBJ2-2; D possibly uses TRBD1 or TRBD2 (5 bases each). Germline V gene data show CDR1 as SGHTA and CDR2 as FQGNSA. CDR3 size: 15 residues.

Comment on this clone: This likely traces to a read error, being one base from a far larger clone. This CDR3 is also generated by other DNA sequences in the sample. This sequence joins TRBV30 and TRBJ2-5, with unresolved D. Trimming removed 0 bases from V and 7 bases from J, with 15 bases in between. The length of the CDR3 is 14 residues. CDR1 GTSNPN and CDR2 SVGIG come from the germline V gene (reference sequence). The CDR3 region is CAWSVIGNLGTQYF. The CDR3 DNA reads TGTGCCTGGAGTGTAATCGGAAACCTTGGGACCCAGTACTTC.

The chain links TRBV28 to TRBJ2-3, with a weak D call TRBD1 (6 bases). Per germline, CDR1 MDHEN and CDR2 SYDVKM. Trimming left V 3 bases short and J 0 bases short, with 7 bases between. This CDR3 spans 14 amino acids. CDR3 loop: CASSFRGSTDTQYF. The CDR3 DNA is TGTGCCAGCAGTTTTAGGGGGAGCACAGATACGCAGTATTTT.

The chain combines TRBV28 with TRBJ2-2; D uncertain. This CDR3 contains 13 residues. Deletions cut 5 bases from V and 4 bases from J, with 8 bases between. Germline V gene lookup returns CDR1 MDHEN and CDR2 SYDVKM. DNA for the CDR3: TGTGCCAGCAGTCCTCCGGGCACCGGGGAGCTGTTTTTT. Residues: CASSPPGTGELFF.

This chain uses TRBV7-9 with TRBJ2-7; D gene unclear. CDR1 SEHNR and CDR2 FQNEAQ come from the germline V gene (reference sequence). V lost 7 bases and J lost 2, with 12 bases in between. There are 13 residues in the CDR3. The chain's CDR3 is CASKSDHTYEQYF. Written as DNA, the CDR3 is TGTGCCAGCAAATCCGACCACACCTACGAGCAGTACTTC.

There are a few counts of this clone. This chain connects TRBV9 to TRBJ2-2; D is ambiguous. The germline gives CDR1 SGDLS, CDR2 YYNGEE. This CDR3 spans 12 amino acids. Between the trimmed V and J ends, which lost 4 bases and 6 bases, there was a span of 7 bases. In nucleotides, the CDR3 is TGTGCCAGCAGCAAGGGCCCCGGGGAGCTGTTTTTT. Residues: CASSKGPGELFF. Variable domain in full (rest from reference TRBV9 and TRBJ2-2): DSGVTQTPKHLITATGQRVTLRCSPRSGDLSVYWYQQSLDQGLQFLIQYYNGEERAKGNILERFSAQQFPDLHSELNLSSLELGDSALYFCASSKGPGELFFGEGSRLTVL.

The CDR3: CTSSQRLLEDNEQFF. The DNA for the CDR3 is TGCACCAGCAGCCAAAGGCTCCTTGAGGACAATGAGCAGTTCTTC. The chain employs TRBV1 and TRBJ2-1; whether TRBD2, the table's D call, matches the DNA was not checked. TRBV1 represents a pseudogene. The CDR3 is 15 residues long.

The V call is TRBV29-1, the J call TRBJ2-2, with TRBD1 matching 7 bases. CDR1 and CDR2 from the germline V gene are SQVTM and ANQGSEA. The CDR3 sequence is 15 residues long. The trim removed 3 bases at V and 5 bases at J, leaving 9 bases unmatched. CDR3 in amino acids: CSVDEAGGRTGELFF. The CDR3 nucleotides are TGCAGCGTTGACGAGGCAGGGGGAAGGACCGGGGAGCTGTTTTTT.

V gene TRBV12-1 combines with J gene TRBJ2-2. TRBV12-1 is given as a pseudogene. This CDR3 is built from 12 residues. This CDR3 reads CASSFAPGELFF. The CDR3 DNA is TGTGCCAGCAGCTTTGCCCCCGGGGAGCTGTTTTTT.

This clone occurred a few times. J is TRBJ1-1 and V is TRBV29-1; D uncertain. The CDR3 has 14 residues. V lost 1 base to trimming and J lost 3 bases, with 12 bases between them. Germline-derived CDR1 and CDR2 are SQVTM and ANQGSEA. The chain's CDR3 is CSVEAHSLDTEAFF. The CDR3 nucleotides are TGCAGCGTTGAAGCCCACAGCTTGGACACTGAAGCTTTCTTT.

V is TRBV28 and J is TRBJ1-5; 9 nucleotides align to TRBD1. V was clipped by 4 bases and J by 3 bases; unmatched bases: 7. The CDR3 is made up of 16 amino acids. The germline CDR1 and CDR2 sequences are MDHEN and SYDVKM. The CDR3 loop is CASSSRTGEFNQPQHF. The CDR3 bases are TGTGCCAGCAGTTCGCGGACAGGGGAGTTCAATCAGCCCCAGCATTTT.

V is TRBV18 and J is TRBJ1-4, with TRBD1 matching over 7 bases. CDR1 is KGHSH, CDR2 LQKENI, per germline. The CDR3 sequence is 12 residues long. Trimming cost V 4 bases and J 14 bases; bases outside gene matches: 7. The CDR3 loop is CASSHTDRDLFF. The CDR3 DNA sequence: TGTGCCAGCTCACACACCGACAGGGATCTGTTTTTT.